This T cell receptor beta chain was identified during a study of STAT5B mutations in CD4+ large granular lymphocyte leukemia (dated by TCRdb to between 2021 and 2022). Study-level background: Among the healthy controls, the CDR3 'QG' motif was associated with a particular HLA allele. TCRbeta repertoires of CD4+ T-cell large granular lymphocyte leukemia patients were compared with those of healthy blood donors. Flow cytometry performed on FACSCanto II or FACSVerse showed that the purified fractions had more than 95% purity among lymphocytes.

The CDR3 has 12 amino acids, counting the end cysteine and phenylalanine. The kept DNA is CDR3 alone, 36 bases in frame from the first base. Via the germline V gene, CDR1 is SGHDN and CDR2 FVKESK. V gives up 4 bases and J gives up 5 bases, and the segment between their germline ends measures 8 bases. Comments on this clone: It has no known antigen specificity. Per-base qualities were not stored, and no clone one base away is much larger.

TCRbeta rearrangements were sequenced from genomic DNA using the immunoSEQ assay at survey resolution. The authors' analysis ran thus. A lowest detectable productive clonotype frequency of 2.59 x 10-5 was observed in the TCR sequencing data. Only productive TCRbeta rearrangements, meaning sequences that were complete and in-frame, were kept for the analyses. Clonality for each sample was calculated as Simpson clonality in the immunoSEQ Analyzer version 3.0. Based on frequency, clones were grouped as very rare, small, medium, large (1-20%) or hyperexpanded (>20%). Generation probabilities were estimated with OLGA 1.2.3, V-gene circos plots were made with VDJtools, specificities were searched in VDJdb, and CDR3 motifs were identified with GLIPH. Not all clones reach the TCRdb copy of this immuneACCESS table, which keeps in-frame sequences only. Checked studies attribute under half of the gap to unresolved V genes and leave the rest unexplained. V, J and clone size are those of that table, while D and trimming were read from the DNA. The sample table shows tens of thousands of clones, and more than 65% are seen once. The top ten clones comprise 7.1% of the sample.

General findings and caveats noted by the study authors: Compared with healthy CD4+ repertoires, CD4-sorted patient repertoires appeared more clonal, and this difference remained even after the putative leukemic clones were removed. The main leukemic clonotypes were found to be private to each patient, although approximately 25% of the main leukemic clonotypes were detected at low frequency in the non-leukemic repertoires of other patients. Enrichment of TRBV06-family usage was observed among the top patient clones (8/27) relative to healthy controls (2/35). The data were not HLA-matched, and the relatively small sample size could explain the higher clonality seen in CD4+ compared with CD8+ T-LGLL.

Healthy controls were 37 blood donors whose buffy coats came from the Finnish Red Cross blood service. All TCR-sequenced material derived from peripheral blood: patient blood samples and healthy donor buffy coats. Peripheral blood mononuclear cells were isolated by Ficoll-Hypaque gradient centrifugation. CD4+ cells were purified magnetically from the buffy coats of healthy controls. The Gentra Puregene Cell and Tissue kit was used for genomic DNA extraction, and quantification was performed on a Qubit 2.0 fluorometer. The source material was CD4+ T cells from blood buffy coats. The sequence was obtained from a human donor in good health. The chain is assembled from TRBV14 and TRBJ1-2, with the D gene call left open. Here the CDR3 is given as CASSRTEYGYTF. The nucleotide sequence reads TGTGCCAGCAGCCGGACGGAATATGGCTACACCTTC.